These 18 T cell receptor beta chains came from one sample sequenced in a study of PD-1 blockade in classical Hodgkin lymphoma. TCRdb's copy holds only in-frame clones and misses some; the assay was immunoSEQ multiplex PCR. The sample lists about 33,000 clones; around three quarters were seen once. Time point meaning: cycle 4 day 1 (C4D1), after less than 7 weeks of nivolumab. With no exception, relapse followed autologous stem cell transplantation in all patients, and brentuximab vedotin exposure varied. Source: peripheral blood mononuclear cells (PBMCs), taken before the fourth cycle of nivolumab. These receptor sequences come from a human donor with classical Hodgkin lymphoma.

This clone is a singleton in its sample. The CDR3 sequence: CASSSYRGGTEKLFF. DNA for the CDR3: TGTGCCAGCAGCTCCTACAGGGGTGGTACTGAAAAACTGTTTTTT. The chain links TRBV7-9 to TRBJ1-4; TRBD1 matches at 7 bases. The V gene's germline CDR1 is SEHNR and CDR2 FQNEAQ (reference sequence). The V gene end was trimmed by 4 bases and the J gene end by 7 bases; junction bases not matched to a gene: 9. This CDR3 is 15 amino acids long.

V gene TRBV9 combines with J gene TRBJ2-3, with TRBD2 matching 11 bases. The germline V gene encodes CDR1 SGDLS and CDR2 YYNGEE. Losses at the gene ends were 2 bases for V and 3 bases for J; bases not matched to a gene: 2. The CDR3 loop spans 15 amino acids. The CDR3 region has the DNA TGTGCCAGCAGCGTCGTAGCGGGGGGGACAGATACGCAGTATTTT. It encodes CASSVVAGGTDTQYF.

The chain has TRBV18 and TRBJ2-6; TRBD1 matches 7 bases. After removal of 4 bases from V and 2 bases from J, the junction contained 2 bases not matched to a gene. Germline loops: CDR1 KGHSH, CDR2 LQKENI. The CDR3 is 15 amino acids. In nucleotides, the CDR3 is TGTGCCAGCTCACTCGGGACAGCTGGGGCCAACGTCCTGACTTTC. As protein: CASSLGTAGANVLTF.

The chain employs TRBV7-9 and TRBJ2-1, with D unresolved. The V gene lost 1 base and the J gene lost 5 bases, with 9 bases spanning the gap. Germline assignment: CDR1 SEHNR and CDR2 FQNEAQ (reference sequence). The CDR3 has 14 residues. The CDR3 protein is CASSLEIQNNEQFF. The CDR3 DNA reads TGTGCCAGCAGCTTAGAGATCCAAAACAATGAGCAGTTCTTC.

V gene TRBV18 combines with J gene TRBJ1-1; 8 bases map to TRBD1. Trimming at V came to 2 bases and at J to 1 base, leaving 6 bases not matched to a gene. CDR1 is KGHSH, CDR2 LQKENI, per germline. This CDR3 is built from 16 residues. The CDR3 DNA follows: TGTGCCAGCTCACCAAATCAGGGGGCCAGGAACACTGAAGCTTTCTTT. This gives the protein CASSPNQGARNTEAFF.

This chain links TRBV25-1 with TRBJ1-2; D ambiguous. The CDR3 is made up of 11 amino acids. V lost 8 bases, J lost 8 bases, and 12 bases lay in between. The V gene's germline CDR1 is MGHDK and CDR2 SYGVNS. This chain's CDR3 is CASGQRYGYTF. CDR3 bases: TGTGCCAGCGGCCAGCGTTACGGCTACACCTTC.

About this clone itself: The germline gene is not matched at one end of the junction; a read error may be the cause. The genes are TRBV28 and TRBJ2-7; TRBD1 matches 10 bases. Germline CDR1 reads MDHEN; CDR2 reads SYDVKM. The CDR3 is 15 residues long. The CDR3 region is CVSSWGQGSSYKQYF. CDR3 bases: TGTGTCAGCAGTTGGGGACAGGGGAGCTCCTACAAGCAGTACTTC.

This chain links TRBV7-2 with TRBJ2-5; either TRBD1 or TRBD2 may fit D (6 bases each). CDR3 size: 15 residues. Trimming took off 1 base at V and 4 bases at J, with 13 bases between the two ends. Germline V gene data show CDR1 as SGHTA and CDR2 as FQGNSA. This CDR3 is CASSLVRGARETQYF. CDR3 in DNA: TGTGCCAGCAGCTTAGTGAGGGGGGCTCGAGAGACCCAGTACTTC.

Points on this clone: Within the sample, other DNA sequences also encode this same CDR3. This chain uses TRBV6-6 with TRBJ2-7, with 9 positions matching TRBD2. Germline assignment: CDR1 MNHNY and CDR2 SVGAGI (reference sequence). The CDR3 extends over 16 amino acids. After removal of 0 bases from V and 2 bases from J, the junction contained 5 bases not matched to a gene. CDR3 region: CASSYSRLAGAYEQYF. DNA of the CDR3: TGTGCCAGCAGTTACTCTCGATTAGCGGGGGCCTACGAGCAGTACTTC.

The chain has TRBV5-6 and TRBJ1-2, with a weak D call TRBD1 (6 bases). The ends were cut back, 0 bases at V and 2 bases at J, with 8 bases in the middle. The CDR3 is 14 amino acids. Germline lookup yields CDR1 SGHDT and CDR2 YYEEEE. The DNA of the CDR3 is TGTGCCAGCAGCTTGGTACAGGGAAACTATGGCTACACCTTC. Translation gives CASSLVQGNYGYTF.

This chain links TRBV27 with TRBJ1-5; D is ambiguous. V was pared by 4 bases and J by 0 bases, with 4 bases between. This CDR3 is 13 amino acids long. Germline V gene lookup returns CDR1 MNHEY and CDR2 SMNVEV (reference sequence). The CDR3 sequence is CASSWGSNQPQHF. CDR3 DNA sequence: TGTGCCAGCAGTTGGGGTAGCAATCAGCCCCAGCATTTT.

In nucleotides, the CDR3 is TGTGCCAGTAGTATCGGCCTCGCGCGGGAGACCCAGTACTTC. Its protein is CASSIGLARETQYF. The chain is built from TRBV19 and TRBJ2-5, with D unclear. The V end lost 3 bases, the J end lost 5 bases, and 13 bases lay between the germline ends. This CDR3 is built from 14 residues. Germline V gene data show CDR1 as LNHDA and CDR2 as SQIVND (reference sequence).

The rearrangement joins TRBV10-3 to TRBJ1-2; 9 nucleotides align to TRBD1. This CDR3 spans 18 amino acids. Germline V CDR1 and CDR2: ENHRY, SYGVKD. V shed 7 bases, J shed 4 bases, and the junction held 19 bases outside the gene matches. CDR3: CAIKLGKTTGGDLYGYTF. As DNA, the CDR3 is TGTGCCATCAAGCTCGGGAAAACGACAGGGGGGGACCTCTATGGCTACACCTTC.

CDR3 loop: CASSSGTGGVDTQYF. DNA for the CDR3: TGTGCCAGCAGCTCCGGGACAGGGGGCGTGGATACGCAGTATTTT. V and J are TRBV27 and TRBJ2-3; 12 positions match TRBD1. Germline values: CDR1 MNHEY, CDR2 SMNVEV (reference sequence). There are 15 residues in the CDR3. J lost 6 bases, V lost 6 bases, and 7 bases had no gene match.

V usage is TRBV6-6 and J usage is TRBJ2-7; 9 bases are shared with TRBD2. The CDR3 has 14 residues. V was pared by 6 bases and J by 3 bases, with 6 bases of the junction left unmatched. In germline, CDR1 is MNHNY, CDR2 SVGAGI (reference sequence). The chain's CDR3 is CASRVAGVSYEQYF. CDR3 nucleotides: TGTGCCAGCAGGGTAGCGGGAGTAAGCTACGAGCAGTACTTC.

This chain links TRBV5-1 with TRBJ2-1; the match to TRBD1 covers 8 bases. The junction had 10 bases not matched to a gene; V was cut back by 4 bases and J by 7 bases. The CDR3 covers 15 residues. Germline assignment: CDR1 SGHRS and CDR2 YFSETQ. The CDR3 sequence is CASSLLQTGGNEQFF. CDR3 DNA: TGCGCCAGCAGCCTACTACAAACAGGGGGGAATGAGCAGTTCTTC.

This chain connects TRBV4-1 to TRBJ2-1, with 7 bases aligning to TRBD2. The CDR3 sequence is 16 residues long. Germline V gives CDR1 MGHRA, CDR2 YSYEKL. The J segment lost 8 bases and the V segment lost 4 bases, leaving 14 bases of the junction unmatched. The CDR3 reads CASSLIDGEGRYEQFF. Written as DNA, the CDR3 is TGCGCCAGCAGCCTGATTGACGGGGAGGGCCGATATGAGCAGTTCTTC.

This clone has a handful of counts. The chain recombines TRBV7-9 with TRBJ2-7; 9 bases line up with TRBD2. The CDR3 loop spans 14 amino acids. Germline CDR1 is SEHNR and CDR2 is FQNEAQ (reference sequence). The junction had 6 bases not matched to a gene; V was cut back by 5 bases and J by 4 bases. DNA for the CDR3: TGTGCCAGCAGCAGCGGGGGGCTTGTGTACGAGCAGTACTTC. Translating gives CASSSGGLVYEQYF.